This T cell receptor beta chain was sequenced in a study of shared clonotypes between healthy human individuals. The CDR3 runs to 13 residues. With 1 base removed from V and 6 bases from J, the gap between germline ends came to 7 bases. CDR1 SNHLY and CDR2 FYNNEI come from the germline V gene. Assay used: immunoSEQ multiplex PCR; TCRdb lists only in-frame clones, some missing. The sample contains approximately 2,000,000 clones, over 85% of which appear only once. CD45RO negativity and positive selection for CCR7 defined naive CD8 cells, a population that excluded terminally differentiated effector memory CD45RA+ cells.

Material for sequencing was naive CD8+ T cells from PBMCs. The sequence was obtained from a man aged 18 to 30 in good health. Some clones in this sample may be carry-over from other donors' samples. This chain uses TRBV2 with TRBJ2-1; D gene ambiguous. CDR3 sequence (DNA): TGTGCCAGCAGTGAAGGGGCTACCAATGAGCAGTTCTTC. It specifies CASSEGATNEQFF.